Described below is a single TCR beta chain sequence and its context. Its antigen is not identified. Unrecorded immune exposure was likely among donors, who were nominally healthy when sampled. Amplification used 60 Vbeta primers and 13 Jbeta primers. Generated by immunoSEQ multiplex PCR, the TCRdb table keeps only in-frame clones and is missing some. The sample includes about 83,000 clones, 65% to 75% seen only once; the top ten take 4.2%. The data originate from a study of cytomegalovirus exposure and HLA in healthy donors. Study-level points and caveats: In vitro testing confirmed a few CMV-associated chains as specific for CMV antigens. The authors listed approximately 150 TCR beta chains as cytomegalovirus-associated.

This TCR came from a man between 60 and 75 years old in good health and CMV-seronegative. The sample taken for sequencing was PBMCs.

CDR3 loop: CASSPAGGPFYEQYF. DNA for the CDR3: TGTGCCAGTAGTCCCGCCGGAGGTCCATTCTACGAGCAGTACTTC. This rearrangement joins TRBV19 to TRBJ2-7, with D perhaps TRBD2 (5 bases). The CDR3 has 15 amino acids. Between the trimmed V and J ends, which lost 5 bases and 3 bases, there was a span of 17 bases. The germline gives CDR1 LNHDA, CDR2 SQIVND (reference sequence). Variable domain in full (rest from reference TRBV19 and TRBJ2-7): DGGITQSPKYLFRKEGQNVTLSCEQNLNHDAMYWYRQDPGQGLRLIYYSQIVNDFQKGDIAEGYSVSREKKESFPLTVTSAQKNPTAFYLCASSPAGGPFYEQYFGPGTRLTVT.